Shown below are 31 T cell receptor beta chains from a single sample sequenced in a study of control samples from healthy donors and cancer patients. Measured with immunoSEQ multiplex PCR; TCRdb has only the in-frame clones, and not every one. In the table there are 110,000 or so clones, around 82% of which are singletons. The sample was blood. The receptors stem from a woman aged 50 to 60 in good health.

The CDR3 DNA follows: TGTGCCAGCAGCTTAGCTAGCACAACCTCTGGAAACACCATATATTTT. Translation: CASSLASTTSGNTIYF. V is TRBV7-2 and J is TRBJ1-3; D unclear. Germline V gives CDR1 SGHTA, CDR2 FQGNSA. V lost 0 bases and J 0 bases, leaving 9 bases between the germline ends. There are 16 residues in the CDR3.

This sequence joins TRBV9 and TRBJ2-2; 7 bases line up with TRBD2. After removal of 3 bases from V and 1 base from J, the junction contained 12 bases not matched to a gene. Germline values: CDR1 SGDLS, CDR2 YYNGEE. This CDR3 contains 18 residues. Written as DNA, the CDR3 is TGTGCCAGCAGCGCAGACCCTACAAGCGGGATGAACACCGGGGAGCTGTTTTTT. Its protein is CASSADPTSGMNTGELFF.

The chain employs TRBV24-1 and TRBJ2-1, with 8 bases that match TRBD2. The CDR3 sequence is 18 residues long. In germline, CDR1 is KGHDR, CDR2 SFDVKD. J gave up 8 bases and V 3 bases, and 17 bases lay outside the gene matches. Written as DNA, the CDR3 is TGTGCCACCAGTGATACCCCTTTTGGGCGGGAGGTCCGGTATGAGCAGTTCTTC. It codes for CATSDTPFGREVRYEQFF.

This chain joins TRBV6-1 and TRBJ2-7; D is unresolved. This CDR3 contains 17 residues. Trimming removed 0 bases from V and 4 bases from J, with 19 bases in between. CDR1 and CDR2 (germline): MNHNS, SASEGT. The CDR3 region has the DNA TGTGCCAGCAGTGAAGCTGTAATCGGCGGTTCTTGGTACGAGCAGTACTTC. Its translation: CASSEAVIGGSWYEQYF.

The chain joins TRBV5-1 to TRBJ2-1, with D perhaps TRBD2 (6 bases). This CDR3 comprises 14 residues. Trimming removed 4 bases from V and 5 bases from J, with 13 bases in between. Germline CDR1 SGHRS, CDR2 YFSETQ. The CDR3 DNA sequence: TGCGCCAGCAGCACGGGGACTGCCAACAATGAGCAGTTCTTC. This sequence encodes CASSTGTANNEQFF.

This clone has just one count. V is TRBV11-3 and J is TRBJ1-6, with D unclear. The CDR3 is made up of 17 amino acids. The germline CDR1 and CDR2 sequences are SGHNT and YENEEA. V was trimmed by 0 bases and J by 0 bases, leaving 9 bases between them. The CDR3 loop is CASSLDPPSSYNSPLHF. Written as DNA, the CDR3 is TGTGCCAGCAGCTTAGATCCCCCGAGCTCCTATAATTCACCCCTCCACTTT.

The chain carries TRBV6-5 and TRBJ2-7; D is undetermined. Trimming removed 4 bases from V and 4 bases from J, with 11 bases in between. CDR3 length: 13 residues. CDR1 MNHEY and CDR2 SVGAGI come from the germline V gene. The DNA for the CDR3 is TGTGCCAGCAGTTTATCTACAGAGTACGAGCAGTACTTC. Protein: CASSLSTEYEQYF.

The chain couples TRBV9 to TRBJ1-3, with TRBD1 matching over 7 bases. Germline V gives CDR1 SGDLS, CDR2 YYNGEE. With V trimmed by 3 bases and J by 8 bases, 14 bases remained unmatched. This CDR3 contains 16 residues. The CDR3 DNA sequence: TGTGCCAGCAGCGACCACCCGGACAGGAACGAGGACACCATATATTTT. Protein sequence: CASSDHPDRNEDTIYF.

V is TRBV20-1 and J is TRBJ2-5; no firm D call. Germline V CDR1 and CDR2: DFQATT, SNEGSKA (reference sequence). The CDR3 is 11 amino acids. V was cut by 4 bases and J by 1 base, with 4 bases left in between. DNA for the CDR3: TGCAGTGCTACCAGCCAAGAGACCCAGTACTTC. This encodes CSATSQETQYF.

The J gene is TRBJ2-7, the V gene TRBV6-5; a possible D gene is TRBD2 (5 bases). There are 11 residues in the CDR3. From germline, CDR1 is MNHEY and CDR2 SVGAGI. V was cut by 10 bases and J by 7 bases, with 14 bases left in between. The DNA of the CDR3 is TGTGCCACAGCGGCTGCGGAAGAGCAGTACTTC. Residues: CATAAAEEQYF.

CDR3 protein: CASRGRVGNEQFF. In nucleotides, the CDR3 is TGTGCCAGTAGAGGGAGGGTTGGCAATGAGCAGTTCTTC. V and J are TRBV19 and TRBJ2-1; 7 nucleotides line up with TRBD2. Germline V CDR1 and CDR2: LNHDA, SQIVND (reference sequence). This CDR3 comprises 13 residues. V lost 6 bases, J lost 6 bases, and 5 bases stayed unmatched.

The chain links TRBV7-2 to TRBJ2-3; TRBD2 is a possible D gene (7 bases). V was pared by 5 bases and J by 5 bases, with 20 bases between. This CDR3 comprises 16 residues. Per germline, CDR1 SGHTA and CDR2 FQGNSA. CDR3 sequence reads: CASSDVVGGGVDTQYF. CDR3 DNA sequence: TGTGCCAGCAGCGACGTGGTGGGAGGGGGGGTAGATACGCAGTATTTT.

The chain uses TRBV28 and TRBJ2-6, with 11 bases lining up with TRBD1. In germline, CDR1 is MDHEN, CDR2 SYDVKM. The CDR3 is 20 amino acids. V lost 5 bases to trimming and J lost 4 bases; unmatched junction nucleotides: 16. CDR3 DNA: TGTGCCAGCAGTACCACCTCCAGGACAGGGGGCGCAGGAGGGGCCAACGTCCTGACTTTC. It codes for CASSTTSRTGGAGGANVLTF. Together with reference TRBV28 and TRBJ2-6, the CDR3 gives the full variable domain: DVKVTQSSRYLVKRTGEKVFLECVQDMDHENMFWYRQDPGLGLRLIYFSYDVKMKEKGDIPEGYSVSREKKERFSLILESASTNQTSMYLCASSTTSRTGGAGGANVLTFGAGSRLTVL.

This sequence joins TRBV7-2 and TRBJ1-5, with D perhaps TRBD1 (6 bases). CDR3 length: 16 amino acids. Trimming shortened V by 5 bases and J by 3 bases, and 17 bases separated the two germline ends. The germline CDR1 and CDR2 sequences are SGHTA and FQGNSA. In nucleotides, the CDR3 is TGTGCCAGCAGCCAGGGGCAGGGGCATTACAATCAGCCCCAGCATTTT. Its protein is CASSQGQGHYNQPQHF.

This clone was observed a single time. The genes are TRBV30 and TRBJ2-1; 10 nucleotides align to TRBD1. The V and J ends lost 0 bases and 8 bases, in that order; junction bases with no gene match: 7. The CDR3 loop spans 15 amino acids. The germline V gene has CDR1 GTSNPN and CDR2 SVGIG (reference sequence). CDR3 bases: TGTGCCTGGAGTGTACTGGGACAGGGGCGGGATGAGCAGTTCTTC. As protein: CAWSVLGQGRDEQFF.

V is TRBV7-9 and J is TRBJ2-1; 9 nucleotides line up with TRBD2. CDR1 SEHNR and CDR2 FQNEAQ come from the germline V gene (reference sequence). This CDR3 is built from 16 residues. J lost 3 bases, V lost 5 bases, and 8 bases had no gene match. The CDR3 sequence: CASSPRGSGGYNEQFF. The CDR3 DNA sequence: TGTGCCAGCAGCCCTCGGGGTAGCGGGGGCTACAATGAGCAGTTCTTC. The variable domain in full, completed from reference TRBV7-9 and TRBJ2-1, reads DTGVSQNPRHKITKRGQNVTFRCDPISEHNRLYWYRQTLGQGPEFLTYFQNEAQLEKSRLLSDRFSAERPKGSFSTLEIQRTEQGDSAMYLCASSPRGSGGYNEQFFGPGTRLTVL.

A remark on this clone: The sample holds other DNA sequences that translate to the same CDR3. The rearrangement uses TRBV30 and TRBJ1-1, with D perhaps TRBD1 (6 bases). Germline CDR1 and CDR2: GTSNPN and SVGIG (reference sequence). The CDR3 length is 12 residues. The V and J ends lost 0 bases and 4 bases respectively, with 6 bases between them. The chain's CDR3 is CAWSVQGTEAFF. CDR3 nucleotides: TGTGCCTGGAGTGTACAGGGCACTGAAGCTTTCTTT.

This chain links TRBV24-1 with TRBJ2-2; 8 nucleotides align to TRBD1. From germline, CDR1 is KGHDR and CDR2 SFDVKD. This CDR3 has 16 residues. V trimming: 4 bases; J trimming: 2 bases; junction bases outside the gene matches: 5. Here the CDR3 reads CATSDVRGLNTGELFF. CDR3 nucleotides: TGTGCCACCAGTGACGTCAGGGGGCTAAACACCGGGGAGCTGTTTTTT.

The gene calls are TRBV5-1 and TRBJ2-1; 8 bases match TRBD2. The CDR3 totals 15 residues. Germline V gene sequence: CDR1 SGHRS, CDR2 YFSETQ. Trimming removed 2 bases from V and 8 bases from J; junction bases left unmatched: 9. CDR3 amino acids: CASSLNGRAVDEQFF. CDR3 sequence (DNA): TGCGCCAGCAGCTTAAACGGGAGGGCCGTAGATGAGCAGTTCTTC.

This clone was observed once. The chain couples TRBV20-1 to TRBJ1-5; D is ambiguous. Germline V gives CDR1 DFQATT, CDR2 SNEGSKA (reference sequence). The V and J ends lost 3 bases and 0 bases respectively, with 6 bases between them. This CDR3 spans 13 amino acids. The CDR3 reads CSASSYSNQPQHF. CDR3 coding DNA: TGCAGTGCTAGTTCATATAGCAATCAGCCCCAGCATTTT.

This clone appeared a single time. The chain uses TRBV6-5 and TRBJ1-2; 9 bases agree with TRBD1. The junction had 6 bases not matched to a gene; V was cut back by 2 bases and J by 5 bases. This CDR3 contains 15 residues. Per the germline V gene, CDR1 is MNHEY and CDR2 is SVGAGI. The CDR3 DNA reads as TGTGCCAGCAGTTACAAAGTGGACAGGGGATATGGCTACACCTTC. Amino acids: CASSYKVDRGYGYTF.

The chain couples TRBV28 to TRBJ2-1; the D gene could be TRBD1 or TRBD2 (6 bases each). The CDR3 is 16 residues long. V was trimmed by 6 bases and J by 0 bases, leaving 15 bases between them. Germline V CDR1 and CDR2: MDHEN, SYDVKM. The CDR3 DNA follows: TGTGCCAGCAGGGTAAGGGGGGTGGGCTCCTACAATGAGCAGTTCTTC. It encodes CASRVRGVGSYNEQFF. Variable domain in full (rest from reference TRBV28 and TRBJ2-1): DVKVTQSSRYLVKRTGEKVFLECVQDMDHENMFWYRQDPGLGLRLIYFSYDVKMKEKGDIPEGYSVSREKKERFSLILESASTNQTSMYLCASRVRGVGSYNEQFFGPGTRLTVL.

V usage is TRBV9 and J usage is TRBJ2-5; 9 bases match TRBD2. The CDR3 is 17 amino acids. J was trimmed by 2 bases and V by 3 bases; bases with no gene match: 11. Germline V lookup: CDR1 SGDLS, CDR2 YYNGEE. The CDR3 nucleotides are TGTGCCAGCAGCGCCCAAAGCGGGAGGAAGGGGCAAGAGACCCAGTACTTC. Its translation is CASSAQSGRKGQETQYF.

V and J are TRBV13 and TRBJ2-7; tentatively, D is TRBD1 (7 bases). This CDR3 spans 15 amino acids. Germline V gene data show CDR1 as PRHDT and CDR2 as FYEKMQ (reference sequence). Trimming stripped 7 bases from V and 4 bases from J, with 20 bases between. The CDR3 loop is CASIPVGRGRYEQYF. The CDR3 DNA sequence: TGTGCCAGCATCCCAGTGGGCAGGGGGAGGTACGAGCAGTACTTC. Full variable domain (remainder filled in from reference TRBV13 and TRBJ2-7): AAGVIQSPRHLIKEKRETATLKCYPIPRHDTVYWYQQGPGQDPQFLISFYEKMQSDKGSIPDRFSAQQFSDYHSELNMSSLELGDSALYFCASIPVGRGRYEQYFGPGTRLTVT.

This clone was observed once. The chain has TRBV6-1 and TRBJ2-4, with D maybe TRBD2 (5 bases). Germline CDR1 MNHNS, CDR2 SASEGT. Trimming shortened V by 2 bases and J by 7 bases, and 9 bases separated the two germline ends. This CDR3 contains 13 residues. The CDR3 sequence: CASSENGGNIQYF. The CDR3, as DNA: TGTGCCAGCAGTGAAAACGGAGGCAACATTCAGTACTTC.

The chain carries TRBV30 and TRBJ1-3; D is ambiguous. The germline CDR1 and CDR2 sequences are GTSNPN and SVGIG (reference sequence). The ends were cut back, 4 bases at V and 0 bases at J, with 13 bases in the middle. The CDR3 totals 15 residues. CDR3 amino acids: CAWTFGRSSGNTIYF. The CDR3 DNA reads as TGTGCCTGGACCTTCGGAAGGAGCTCTGGAAACACCATATATTTT.

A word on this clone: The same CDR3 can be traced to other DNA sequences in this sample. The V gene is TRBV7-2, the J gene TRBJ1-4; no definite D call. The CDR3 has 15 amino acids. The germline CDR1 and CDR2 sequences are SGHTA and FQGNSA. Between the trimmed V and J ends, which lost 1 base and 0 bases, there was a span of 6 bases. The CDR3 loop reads CASSLGSTTNEKLFF. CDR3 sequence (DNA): TGTGCCAGCAGCTTAGGAAGTACAACTAATGAAAAACTGTTTTTT.

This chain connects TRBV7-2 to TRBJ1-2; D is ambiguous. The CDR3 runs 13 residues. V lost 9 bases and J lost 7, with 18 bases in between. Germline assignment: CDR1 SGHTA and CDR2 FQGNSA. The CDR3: CASKESEALGYTF. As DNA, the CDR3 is TGTGCCAGTAAAGAGTCGGAGGCGCTTGGCTACACCTTC.

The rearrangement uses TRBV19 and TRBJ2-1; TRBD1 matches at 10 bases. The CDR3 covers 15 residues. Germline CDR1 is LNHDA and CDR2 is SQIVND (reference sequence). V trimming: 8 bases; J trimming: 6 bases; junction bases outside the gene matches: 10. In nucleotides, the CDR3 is TGTGCCAGTCAAACGGGGACAGGGGTATTCAATGAGCAGTTCTTC. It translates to CASQTGTGVFNEQFF.

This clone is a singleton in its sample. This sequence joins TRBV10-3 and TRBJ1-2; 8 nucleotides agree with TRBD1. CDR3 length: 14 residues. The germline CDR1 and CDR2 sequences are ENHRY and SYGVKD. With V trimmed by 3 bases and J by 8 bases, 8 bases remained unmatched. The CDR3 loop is CAISEAPGGQGYTF. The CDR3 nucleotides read TGTGCCATCAGTGAAGCACCAGGGGGCCAAGGCTACACCTTC.

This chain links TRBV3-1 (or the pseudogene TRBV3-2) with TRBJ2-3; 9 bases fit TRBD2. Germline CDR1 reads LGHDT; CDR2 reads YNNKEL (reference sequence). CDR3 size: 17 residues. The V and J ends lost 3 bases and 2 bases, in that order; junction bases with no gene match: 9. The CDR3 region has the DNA TGTGCCAGCAGCCAGCCCGGGACTAGCCTATCCACAGATACGCAGTATTTT. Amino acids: CASSQPGTSLSTDTQYF.